The 21 T cell receptor beta chains given below trace back to one sample, sequenced in a study of shared clonotypes between healthy human individuals. Only in-frame clones appear in the TCRdb table, and some are missing; sequencing was by immunoSEQ multiplex PCR. This sample has millions of clones, with around 90% found just once. Sequenced sample: naive CD4+ T cells sorted from blood. As to subset: CD45RA+ positively selected. These receptors were collected from a man in his late teens or twenties in good health.

The sample holds one count of this clone. J is TRBJ2-3 and V is TRBV4-1; 8 bases agree with TRBD1. V lost 4 bases and J lost 4; bases outside the gene matches: 7. The CDR3 covers 15 residues. Germline assignment: CDR1 MGHRA and CDR2 YSYEKL. The CDR3 nucleotides read TGCGCCAGCAGCCGGACAGGGTCCGACGCAGATACGCAGTATTTT. Amino acids: CASSRTGSDADTQYF.

The chain has TRBV5-1 and TRBJ2-7; TRBD1 agrees at 10 bases. Germline CDR1 SGHRS, CDR2 YFSETQ. V shed 3 bases, J shed 9 bases, and the junction held 12 bases outside the gene matches. The CDR3 sequence is 15 residues long. The CDR3 bases are TGCGCCAGCAGCTCCTCCGGGACAGGGGATTCGAGGCAGTACTTC. It codes for CASSSSGTGDSRQYF.

CDR3 sequence: CASSLVGGEASGSKNNEQFF. The CDR3, as DNA: TGTGCCAGCAGCTTAGTAGGGGGCGAGGCTAGCGGGAGTAAAAATAATGAGCAGTTCTTC. The rearrangement uses TRBV7-6 and TRBJ2-1, with 10 bases fitting TRBD2. The CDR3 spans 20 residues. The germline CDR1 and CDR2 sequences are SGHVS and FNYEAQ. Unmatched junction bases numbered 19, after V lost 1 base and J lost 7 bases.

Only a few counts were recorded for this clone. The genes are TRBV28 and TRBJ1-1; D unresolved. Germline lookup yields CDR1 MDHEN and CDR2 SYDVKM. This CDR3 contains 13 residues. The ends were cut back, 5 bases at V and 6 bases at J, with 13 bases in the middle. The CDR3 nucleotides read TGTGCCAGCAGTGTATCATCCCGGGCTGAAGCTTTCTTT. Translation gives CASSVSSRAEAFF.

V is TRBV5-8 and J is TRBJ2-7, with TRBD1 identical over 10 bases. CDR1 is SGHTS and CDR2 is YDEGEE in the germline V gene. The CDR3 consists of 15 residues. With 2 bases clipped from V and 2 bases from J, the junction kept 4 bases outside the gene matches. The CDR3 reads CASSLRTGGAYEQYF. In nucleotides, the CDR3 is TGTGCCAGCAGCTTACGGACAGGGGGGGCCTACGAGCAGTACTTC.

The chain is built from TRBV7-9 and TRBJ2-7; TRBD2 agrees at 9 bases. Trimming took 2 bases from V and 5 from J; bases not matched to a gene: 7. The CDR3 length is 15 residues. CDR1 and CDR2 from the germline V gene are SEHNR and FQNEAQ (reference sequence). The CDR3 region is CASSLSAGGSNEQYF. The CDR3 bases are TGTGCCAGCAGCTTATCCGCGGGGGGGTCTAACGAGCAGTACTTC.

The J gene is TRBJ1-4, the V gene TRBV6-6, with D possibly being TRBD1 (6 bases). This CDR3 has 16 amino acids. CDR1 is MNHNY, CDR2 SVGAGI, per germline (reference sequence). The V end was cut by 1 base, the J end by 2 bases, with 11 bases between. The CDR3, as DNA: TGTGCCAGCAGTTACTTTGTGGGGGCGACTAATGAAAAACTGTTTTTT. Residues: CASSYFVGATNEKLFF.

CDR3 nucleotides: TGTGCCAGTAGTATCGACTACTACAATGAGCAGTTCTTC. Amino acids: CASSIDYYNEQFF. The V and J genes are TRBV19 and TRBJ2-1; D perhaps matches TRBD2 (5 bases). Trimming pared 3 bases from V and 3 bases from J, leaving 6 bases between. The CDR3 has 13 amino acids. The germline V gene encodes CDR1 LNHDA and CDR2 SQIVND (reference sequence).

The chain couples TRBV5-8 to TRBJ1-5, with 10 bases fitting TRBD1. CDR1 and CDR2 from the germline V gene are SGHTS and YDEGEE. This CDR3 is built from 18 residues. Germline trimming cut 1 base from V and 1 base from J; bases unmatched to any gene: 8. The CDR3 DNA follows: TGTGCCAGCAGCTTGAGACAGGGGGCAAAAGGAAGCAATCAGCCCCAGCATTTT. Translating gives CASSLRQGAKGSNQPQHF.

V usage is TRBV11-1 and J usage is TRBJ2-7; TRBD1 aligns across 7 bases. The CDR3 runs 15 residues. With V trimmed by 5 bases and J by 7 bases, 14 bases remained unmatched. The V gene's germline CDR1 is SGHAT and CDR2 FQDESV (reference sequence). The CDR3 DNA reads TGTGCCAGCAGCGGTACGGGGACAGCCGAAAGGGAGCAGTACTTC. As protein: CASSGTGTAEREQYF.

The genes are TRBV2 and TRBJ2-1; D gene ambiguous. With 7 bases removed from V and 0 bases from J, the gap between germline ends came to 10 bases. Germline V CDR1 and CDR2: SNHLY, FYNNEI. The CDR3 covers 14 residues. The CDR3 protein is CASKADSSYNEQFF. DNA of the CDR3: TGTGCCAGCAAAGCCGATAGCTCCTACAATGAGCAGTTCTTC.

The rearrangement uses TRBV27 and TRBJ2-1, with unresolved D. Germline V CDR1 and CDR2: MNHEY, SMNVEV (reference sequence). This CDR3 spans 14 amino acids. V was trimmed by 2 bases and J by 1 base, leaving 6 bases between them. The CDR3 DNA follows: TGTGCCAGCAGTTTAGAATTTTCCTACAATGAGCAGTTCTTC. Its protein product is CASSLEFSYNEQFF.

The chain uses TRBV7-9 and TRBJ2-3, with 9 bases that match TRBD2. Trimming at V came to 4 bases and at J to 3 bases, leaving 8 bases not matched to a gene. The germline gives CDR1 SEHNR, CDR2 FQNEAQ (reference sequence). The CDR3 sequence is 16 residues long. This CDR3 is CASSSSGTSMTDTQYF. CDR3 nucleotide sequence: TGTGCCAGCAGCTCCTCCGGGACTAGCATGACAGATACGCAGTATTTT.

The genes are TRBV6-6 and TRBJ1-1; D gene uncertain. The V gene's germline CDR1 is MNHNY and CDR2 SVGAGI (reference sequence). V was cut by 2 bases and J by 5 bases, with 9 bases left in between. The CDR3 length is 13 residues. CDR3 protein: CASSYPRWTEAFF. The CDR3 coding sequence is TGTGCCAGCAGTTACCCTCGGTGGACTGAAGCTTTCTTT.

The genes are TRBV5-1 and TRBJ2-1, with unresolved D. The CDR3 contains 15 residues. Germline-derived CDR1 and CDR2 are SGHRS and YFSETQ. V was cut by 0 bases and J by 8 bases, with 15 bases left in between. The CDR3 is CASSLGNPKGDEQFF. The DNA for the CDR3 is TGCGCCAGCAGCTTGGGTAACCCGAAGGGCGATGAGCAGTTCTTC.

The gene calls are TRBV6-5 and TRBJ2-7; 11 bases are shared with TRBD1. V shed 3 bases, J shed 5 bases, and the junction held 9 bases outside the gene matches. The germline gives CDR1 MNHEY, CDR2 SVGAGI. This CDR3 comprises 16 residues. The CDR3 DNA follows: TGTGCCAGCAGTTATCTGGACAGGGGGCGGAGGGACGAGCAGTACTTC. This translates into CASSYLDRGRRDEQYF.

The chain uses TRBV19 and TRBJ2-1; tentative D call: TRBD2 (5 bases). The CDR3 has 15 residues. The V and J ends lost 3 bases and 0 bases respectively, with 9 bases between them. The V gene's germline CDR1 is LNHDA and CDR2 SQIVND (reference sequence). The CDR3 loop reads CASSIARASYNEQFF. Written as DNA, the CDR3 is TGTGCCAGTAGTATCGCGCGGGCCTCCTACAATGAGCAGTTCTTC.

The rearrangement uses TRBV28 and TRBJ1-4; possibly TRBD1 for D (5 bases). V shed 6 bases and J shed 15 bases, with 29 bases lying between them. The germline V gene encodes CDR1 MDHEN and CDR2 SYDVKM. The CDR3 loop spans 16 amino acids. The CDR3 is CASRQQTGTDEKLMFF. The CDR3 DNA reads as TGTGCCAGCAGGCAGCAGACCGGGACGGACGAAAAACTAATGTTTTTT. The variable domain in full, completed from reference TRBV28 and TRBJ1-4, reads DVKVTQSSRYLVKRTGEKVFLECVQDMDHENMFWYRQDPGLGLRLIYFSYDVKMKEKGDIPEGYSVSREKKERFSLILESASTNQTSMYLCASRQQTGTDEKLMFFGSGTQLSVL.

CDR3 sequence (DNA): TGTGCCAGCAGTTCCTCTAGCGGGGGGACCGGGGAGCTGTTTTTT. It translates to CASSSSSGGTGELFF. The V call is TRBV27, the J call TRBJ2-2; TRBD2 agrees at 11 bases. The V gene's germline CDR1 is MNHEY and CDR2 SMNVEV (reference sequence). V shed 4 bases and J 5 bases; nucleotides not matched to a gene: 3. The CDR3 loop spans 15 amino acids.

The V and J genes are TRBV6-5 and TRBJ2-1; D gene unclear. The germline V gene has CDR1 MNHEY and CDR2 SVGAGI. The CDR3 extends over 14 amino acids. Trimming cost V 4 bases and J 8 bases, with 15 bases left between them. DNA of the CDR3: TGTGCCAGCAGTTCGACGGTAGGCGTCCATGAGCAGTTCTTC. This gives the protein CASSSTVGVHEQFF.

The chain combines TRBV9 with TRBJ2-3, with TRBD2 identical over 9 bases. V gave up 0 bases and J gave up 8 bases; unmatched junction bases: 7. In germline, CDR1 is SGDLS, CDR2 YYNGEE. CDR3 size: 15 residues. Written as DNA, the CDR3 is TGTGCCAGCAGCGTAGACGCGGGGGGGCCAACTACGCAGTATTTT. Translating gives CASSVDAGGPTTQYF. The entire variable domain, with the rest obtained from reference TRBV9 and TRBJ2-3, is as follows: DSGVTQTPKHLITATGQRVTLRCSPRSGDLSVYWYQQSLDQGLQFLIQYYNGEERAKGNILERFSAQQFPDLHSELNLSSLELGDSALYFCASSVDAGGPTTQYFGPGTRLTVL.